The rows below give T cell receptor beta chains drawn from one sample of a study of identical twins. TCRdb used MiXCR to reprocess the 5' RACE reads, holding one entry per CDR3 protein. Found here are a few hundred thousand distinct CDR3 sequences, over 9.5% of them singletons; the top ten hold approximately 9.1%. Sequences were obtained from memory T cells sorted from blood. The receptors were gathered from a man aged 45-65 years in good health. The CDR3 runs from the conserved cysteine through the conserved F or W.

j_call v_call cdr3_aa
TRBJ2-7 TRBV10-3 CAISDPRITYEQYF
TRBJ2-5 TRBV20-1 CSGQKLSGNKETQYF
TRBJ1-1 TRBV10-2 CASTGNRGNTEAFF
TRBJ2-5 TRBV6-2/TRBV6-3 CASSYSLAGVQETQYF
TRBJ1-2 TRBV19 CASSSVTGMGYGYTF
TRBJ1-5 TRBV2 CASSEALLGGWNNQPQHF
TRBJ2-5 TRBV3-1 CASSHRQNQETQYF
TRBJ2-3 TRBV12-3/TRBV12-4 CASSSRTRGGPLSDTQYF
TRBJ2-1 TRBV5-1 CASSLGDMRHEQFF
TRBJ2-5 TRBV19 CASKETQYF
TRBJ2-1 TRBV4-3 CASSQDTGQGGNEQFF
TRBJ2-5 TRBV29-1 CSVLPGSIGETQYF
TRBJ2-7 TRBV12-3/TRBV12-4 CASRQGRVGYEQYF
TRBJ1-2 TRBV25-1 CASSGGINYGYTF
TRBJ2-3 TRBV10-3 CAISDGTSDTQYF
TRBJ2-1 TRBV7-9 CASSLAHGYNEQFF
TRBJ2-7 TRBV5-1 CASSLALGQAYEQYF
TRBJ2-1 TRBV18 CASSGQVDEQFF
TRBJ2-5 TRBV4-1 CASRPGQGVQETQYF
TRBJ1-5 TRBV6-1 CASGTDSNQPQHF
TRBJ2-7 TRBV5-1 CASSLEQGGYEQYF
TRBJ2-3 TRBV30 CAWSTTANTQYF
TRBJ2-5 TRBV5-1 CASSETNQETQYF
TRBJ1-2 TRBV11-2 CASSPSEQPHGYTF
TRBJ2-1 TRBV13 CASSPGGQYNEQFF
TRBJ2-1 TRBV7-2 CASSLSRANEQFF
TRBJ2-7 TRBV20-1 CSARDPRAGHPYEQYF
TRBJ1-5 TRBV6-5 CASSYSVSSNQPQHF
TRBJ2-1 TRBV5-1 CASSLLEGGYNEQFF
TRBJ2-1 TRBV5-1 CASSLEPGGGYNEQFF
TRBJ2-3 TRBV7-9 CASSSSGQDTQYF
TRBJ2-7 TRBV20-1 CSARIPGGRREQYF
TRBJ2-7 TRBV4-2 CASSPGGVAGGPFSYEQYF
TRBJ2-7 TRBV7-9 CASSLLAGGLPRYEQYF
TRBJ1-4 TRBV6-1 CASSPSRQGYEKLFF
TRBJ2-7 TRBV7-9 CASSFGGGRSSYEQYF
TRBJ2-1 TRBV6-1 CASSITTSSYNEQFF
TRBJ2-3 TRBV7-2 CASSRTYTDTQYF
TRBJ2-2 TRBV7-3 CASSTNAIAGSNTGELFF
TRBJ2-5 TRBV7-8 CASSYRTEETQYF
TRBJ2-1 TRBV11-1 CASSPSTGTTGRSNEQFF
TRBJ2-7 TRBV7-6 CASSAFPRTGGYEQHF
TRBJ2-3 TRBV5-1 CASSPTPDTQYF
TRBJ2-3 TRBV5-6 CASSLDRRLTGTDTQYF
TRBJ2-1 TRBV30 CAWGVNRLAGLPNEQFF
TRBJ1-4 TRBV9 CASSPGQPNEKLFF
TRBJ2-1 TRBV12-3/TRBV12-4 CASRRAGVHEQFF
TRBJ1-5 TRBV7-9 CASSFGSGNQPQHF
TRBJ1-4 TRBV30 CAWSVPGGEKLFF
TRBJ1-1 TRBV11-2 CASSLPSRQGRTEAFF
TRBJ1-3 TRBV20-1 CSATRGISGNTIYF
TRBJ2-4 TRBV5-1 CASSLGQGDWIQYF
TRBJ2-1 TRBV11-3 CASSSDGDEQFF
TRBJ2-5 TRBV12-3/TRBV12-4 CASTSSYRQETQYF
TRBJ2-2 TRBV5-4 CASSSGTGELFF
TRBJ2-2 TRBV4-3 CASSPPEMSGELFF
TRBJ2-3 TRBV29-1 CSVAGAADTQYF
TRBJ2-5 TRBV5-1 CASRTGQQETQYF
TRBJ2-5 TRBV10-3 CAIRGTSGLTQYF
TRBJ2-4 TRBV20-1 CSVPSAGGLIAKNIQYF